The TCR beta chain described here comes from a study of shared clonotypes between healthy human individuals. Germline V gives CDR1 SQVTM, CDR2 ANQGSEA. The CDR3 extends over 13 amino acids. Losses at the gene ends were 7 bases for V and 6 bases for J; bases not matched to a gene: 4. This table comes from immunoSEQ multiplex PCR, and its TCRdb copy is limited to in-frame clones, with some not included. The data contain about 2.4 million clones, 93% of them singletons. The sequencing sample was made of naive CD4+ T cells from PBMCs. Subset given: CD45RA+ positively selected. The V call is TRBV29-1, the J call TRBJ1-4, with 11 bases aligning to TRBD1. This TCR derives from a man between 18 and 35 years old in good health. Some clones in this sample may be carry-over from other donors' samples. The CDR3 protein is CSARTGGDEKLFF. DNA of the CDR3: TGCAGCGCCCGGACAGGGGGCGATGAAAAACTGTTTTTT.